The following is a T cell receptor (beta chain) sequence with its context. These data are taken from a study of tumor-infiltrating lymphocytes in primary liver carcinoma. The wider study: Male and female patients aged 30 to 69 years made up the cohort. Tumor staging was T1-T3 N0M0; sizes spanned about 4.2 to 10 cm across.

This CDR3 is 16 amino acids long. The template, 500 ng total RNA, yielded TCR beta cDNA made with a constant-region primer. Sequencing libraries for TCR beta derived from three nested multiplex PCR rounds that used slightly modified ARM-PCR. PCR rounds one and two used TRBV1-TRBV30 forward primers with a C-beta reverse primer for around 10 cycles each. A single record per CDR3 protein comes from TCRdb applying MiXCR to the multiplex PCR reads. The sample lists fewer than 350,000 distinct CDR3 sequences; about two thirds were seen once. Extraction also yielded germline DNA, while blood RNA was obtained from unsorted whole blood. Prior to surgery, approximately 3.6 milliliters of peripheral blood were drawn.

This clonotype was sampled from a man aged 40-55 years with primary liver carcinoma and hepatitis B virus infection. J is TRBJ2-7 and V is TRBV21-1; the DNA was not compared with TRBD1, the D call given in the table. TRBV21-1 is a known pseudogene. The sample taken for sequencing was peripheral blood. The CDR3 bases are TGTGCCAGCAGCAAAGCGCTTTTGGGACAGGGCTACGAGCAATACTTC. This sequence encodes CASSKALLGQGYEQYF.